One T cell receptor (beta chain) is described in this entry. Antigen unknown. The data derive from a study of identifying expanded T cells in peripheral blood. Findings and caveats of the study: Over two and four weeks, about 15 and 19 clones changed, versus around 1.2 between replicates. Clone count variance between approximately two-week samples rose with total template count.

Using immunoSEQ multiplex PCR, the repertoire was profiled, and TCRdb retains in-frame clones only, with some absent. The repertoire has 50,000 to 75,000 clones, roughly 86% of them found once; the top ten carry 4.7%. The CDR3 consists of 12 residues. V was cut by 6 bases and J by 6 bases, with 11 bases left in between. The germline V gene encodes CDR1 MDHEN and CDR2 SYDVKM. The material sequenced was blood. The V and J genes are TRBV28 and TRBJ1-1, with D possibly TRBD1 on 5 matching bases. The clonotype was recovered from a person between 18 and 75 years old in good health. As DNA, the CDR3 is TGTGCCAGCAGAACAGGTTTTTCTGAAGCTTTCTTT. It encodes CASRTGFSEAFF.